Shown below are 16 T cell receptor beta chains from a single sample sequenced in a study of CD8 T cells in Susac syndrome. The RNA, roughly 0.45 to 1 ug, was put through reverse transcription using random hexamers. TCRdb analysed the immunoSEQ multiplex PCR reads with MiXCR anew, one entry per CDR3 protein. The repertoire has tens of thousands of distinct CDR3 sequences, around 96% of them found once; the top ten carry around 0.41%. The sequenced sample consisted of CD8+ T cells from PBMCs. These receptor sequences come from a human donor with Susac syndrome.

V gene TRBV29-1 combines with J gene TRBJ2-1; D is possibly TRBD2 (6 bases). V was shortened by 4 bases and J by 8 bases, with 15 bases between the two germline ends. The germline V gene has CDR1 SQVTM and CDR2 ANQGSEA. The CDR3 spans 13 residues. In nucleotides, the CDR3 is TGCAGCGTTGTGGAGGGAGGACGGGATGAGCAGTTCTTC. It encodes CSVVEGGRDEQFF.

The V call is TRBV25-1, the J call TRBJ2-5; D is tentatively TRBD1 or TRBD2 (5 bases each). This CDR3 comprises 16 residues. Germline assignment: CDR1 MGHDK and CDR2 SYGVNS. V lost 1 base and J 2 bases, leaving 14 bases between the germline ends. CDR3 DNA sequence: TGTGCCAGCAGTGAATTTGGTTTGGGGGTTCAAGAGACCCAGTACTTC. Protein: CASSEFGLGVQETQYF.

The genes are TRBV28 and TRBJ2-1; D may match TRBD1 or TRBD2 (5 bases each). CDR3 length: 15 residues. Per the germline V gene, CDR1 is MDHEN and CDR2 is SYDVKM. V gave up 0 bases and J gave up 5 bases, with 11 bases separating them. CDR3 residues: CASSLWGETNNEQFF. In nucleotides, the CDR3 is TGTGCCAGCAGTTTATGGGGGGAGACTAACAATGAGCAGTTCTTC. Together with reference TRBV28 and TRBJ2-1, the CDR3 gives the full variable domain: DVKVTQSSRYLVKRTGEKVFLECVQDMDHENMFWYRQDPGLGLRLIYFSYDVKMKEKGDIPEGYSVSREKKERFSLILESASTNQTSMYLCASSLWGETNNEQFFGPGTRLTVL.

The CDR3 DNA reads TGTGCCAGCAGTAAACCGGGGGCCGGGGAGCTGTTTTTT. Translated: CASSKPGAGELFF. This sequence joins TRBV7-9 and TRBJ2-2; tentative D call: TRBD2 (6 bases). The CDR3 spans 13 residues. V shed 6 bases and J shed 6 bases, with 11 bases lying between them. Germline assignment: CDR1 SEHNR and CDR2 FQNEAQ (reference sequence). The variable domain in full, completed from reference TRBV7-9 and TRBJ2-2, reads DTGVSQNPRHKITKRGQNVTFRCDPISEHNRLYWYRQTLGQGPEFLTYFQNEAQLEKSRLLSDRFSAERPKGSFSTLEIQRTEQGDSAMYLCASSKPGAGELFFGEGSRLTVL.

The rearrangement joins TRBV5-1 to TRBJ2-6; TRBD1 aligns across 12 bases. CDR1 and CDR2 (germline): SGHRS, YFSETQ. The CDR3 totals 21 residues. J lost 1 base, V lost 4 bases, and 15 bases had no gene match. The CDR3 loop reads CASSLAKQPGQGASGANVLTF. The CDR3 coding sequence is TGCGCCAGCAGCCTGGCGAAACAACCGGGACAGGGGGCATCTGGGGCCAACGTCCTGACTTTC.

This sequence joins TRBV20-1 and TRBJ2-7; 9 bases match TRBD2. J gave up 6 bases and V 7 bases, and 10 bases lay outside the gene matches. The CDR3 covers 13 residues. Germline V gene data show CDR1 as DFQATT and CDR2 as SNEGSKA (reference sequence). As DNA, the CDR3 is TGCAGTGTCTCGCGGGAGGGGAGGAGCGAGCAGTACTTC. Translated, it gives CSVSREGRSEQYF.

Written as DNA, the CDR3 is TGTGCCAGCACTATCAACGGTGAAGCTTTCTTT. Translating gives CASTINGEAFF. The chain recombines TRBV6-5 with TRBJ1-1, with D hard to call. CDR1 is MNHEY, CDR2 SVGAGI, per germline. Trimming pared 7 bases from V and 7 bases from J, leaving 10 bases between. The CDR3 loop spans 11 amino acids.

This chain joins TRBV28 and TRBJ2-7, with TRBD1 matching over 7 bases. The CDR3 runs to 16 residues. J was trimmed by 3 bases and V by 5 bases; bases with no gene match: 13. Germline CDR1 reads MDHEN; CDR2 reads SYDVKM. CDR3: CASSTTRQGPSYEQYF. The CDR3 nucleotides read TGTGCCAGCAGTACAACTCGACAGGGCCCAAGCTACGAGCAGTACTTC.

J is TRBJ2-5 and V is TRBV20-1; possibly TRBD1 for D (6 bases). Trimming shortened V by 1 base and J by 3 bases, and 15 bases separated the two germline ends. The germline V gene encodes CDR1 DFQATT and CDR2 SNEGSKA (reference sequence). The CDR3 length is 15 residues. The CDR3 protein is CSARAEPGAEETQYF. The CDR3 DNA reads TGCAGTGCTAGAGCGGAACCAGGGGCTGAAGAGACCCAGTACTTC.

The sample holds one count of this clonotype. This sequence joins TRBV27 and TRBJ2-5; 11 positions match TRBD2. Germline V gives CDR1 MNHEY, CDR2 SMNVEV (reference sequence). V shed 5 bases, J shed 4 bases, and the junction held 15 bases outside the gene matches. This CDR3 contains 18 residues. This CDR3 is CASSPLAGGPRGGETQYF. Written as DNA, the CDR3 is TGTGCCAGCAGTCCCTTAGCGGGAGGGCCGAGGGGGGGAGAGACCCAGTACTTC.

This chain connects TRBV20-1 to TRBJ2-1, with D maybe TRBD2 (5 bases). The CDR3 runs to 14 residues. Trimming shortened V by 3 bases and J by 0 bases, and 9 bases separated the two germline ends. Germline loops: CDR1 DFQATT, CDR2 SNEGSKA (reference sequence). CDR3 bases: TGCAGTGCTAGCTGGGAGAGCTCCTACAATGAGCAGTTCTTC. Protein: CSASWESSYNEQFF.

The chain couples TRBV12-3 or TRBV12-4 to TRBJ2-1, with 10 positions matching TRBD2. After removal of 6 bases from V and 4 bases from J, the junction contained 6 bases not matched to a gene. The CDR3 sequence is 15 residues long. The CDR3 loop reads CASRSLAGDYNEQFF. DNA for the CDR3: TGTGCCAGCAGGAGTCTAGCGGGGGATTACAATGAGCAGTTCTTC.

CDR3 in amino acids: CASSPTGYLSPLHF. The CDR3 nucleotides are TGTGCCAGCAGCCCCACAGGATATCTTTCACCCCTCCACTTT. The rearrangement joins TRBV14 to TRBJ1-6, with D maybe TRBD1 (5 bases). Germline V CDR1 and CDR2: SGHDN, FVKESK. The CDR3 runs 14 residues. V was clipped by 4 bases and J by 9 bases, with 13 bases between them.

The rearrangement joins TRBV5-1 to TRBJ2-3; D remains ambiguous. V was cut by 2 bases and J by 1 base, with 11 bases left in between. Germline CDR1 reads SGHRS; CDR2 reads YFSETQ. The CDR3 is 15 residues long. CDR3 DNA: TGCGCCAGCAGCTTAAAAGGGTTTGGCACAGATACGCAGTATTTT. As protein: CASSLKGFGTDTQYF.

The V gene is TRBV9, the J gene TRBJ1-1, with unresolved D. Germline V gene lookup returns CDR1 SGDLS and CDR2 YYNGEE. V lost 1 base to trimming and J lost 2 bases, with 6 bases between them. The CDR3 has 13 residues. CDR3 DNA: TGTGCCAGCAGCGTATCTGGAAACACTGAAGCTTTCTTT. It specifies CASSVSGNTEAFF.

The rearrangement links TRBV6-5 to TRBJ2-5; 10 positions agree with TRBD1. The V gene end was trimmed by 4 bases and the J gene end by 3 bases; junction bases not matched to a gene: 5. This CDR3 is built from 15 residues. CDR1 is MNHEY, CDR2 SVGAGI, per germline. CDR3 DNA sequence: TGTGCCAGCAGTTCCGTTGGGACAGGGGAAGAGACCCAGTACTTC. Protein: CASSSVGTGEETQYF.